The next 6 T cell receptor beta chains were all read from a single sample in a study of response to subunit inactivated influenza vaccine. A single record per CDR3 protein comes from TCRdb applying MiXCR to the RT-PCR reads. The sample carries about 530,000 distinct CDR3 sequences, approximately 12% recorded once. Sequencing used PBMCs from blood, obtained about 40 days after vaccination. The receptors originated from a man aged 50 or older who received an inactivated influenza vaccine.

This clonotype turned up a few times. The CDR3 region is CASSLVTSGTATDTQYF. In nucleotides, the CDR3 is TGCGCCAGCAGCTTGGTTACTAGCGGGACAGCCACAGATACGCAGTATTTT. The gene calls are TRBV5-1 and TRBJ2-3; TRBD2 agrees at 10 bases. The CDR3 consists of 17 residues. J lost 2 bases, V lost 0 bases, and 6 bases had no gene match. Germline CDR1 and CDR2: SGHRS and YFSETQ.

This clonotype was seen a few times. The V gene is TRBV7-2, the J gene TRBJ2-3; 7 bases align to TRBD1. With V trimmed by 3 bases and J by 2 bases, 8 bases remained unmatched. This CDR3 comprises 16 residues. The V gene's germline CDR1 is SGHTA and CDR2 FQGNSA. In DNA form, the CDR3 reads TGTGCCAGCAGCTTTTTATCAGGGGGTCTCACAGATACGCAGTATTTT. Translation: CASSFLSGGLTDTQYF.

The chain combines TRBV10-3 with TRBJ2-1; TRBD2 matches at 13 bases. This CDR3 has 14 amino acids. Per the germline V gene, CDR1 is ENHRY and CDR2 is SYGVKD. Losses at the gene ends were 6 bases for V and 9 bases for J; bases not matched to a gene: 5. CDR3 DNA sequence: TGTGCCATCAGAGGACTAGCGGGGGATGGTGAGCAGTTCTTC. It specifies CAIRGLAGDGEQFF.

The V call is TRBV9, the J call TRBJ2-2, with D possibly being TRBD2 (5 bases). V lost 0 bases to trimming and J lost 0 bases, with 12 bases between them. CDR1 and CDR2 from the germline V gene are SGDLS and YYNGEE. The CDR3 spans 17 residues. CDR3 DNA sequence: TGTGCCAGCAGCGTAGGGTTCCTAGCCGCGAACACCGGGGAGCTGTTTTTT. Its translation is CASSVGFLAANTGELFF.

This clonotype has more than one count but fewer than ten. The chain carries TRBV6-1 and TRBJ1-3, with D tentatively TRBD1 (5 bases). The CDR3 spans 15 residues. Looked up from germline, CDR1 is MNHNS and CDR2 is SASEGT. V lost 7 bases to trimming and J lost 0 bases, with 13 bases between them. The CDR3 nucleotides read TGTGCCAGCACAGGGACGTCGAGCTCTGGAAACACCATATATTTT. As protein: CASTGTSSSGNTIYF.

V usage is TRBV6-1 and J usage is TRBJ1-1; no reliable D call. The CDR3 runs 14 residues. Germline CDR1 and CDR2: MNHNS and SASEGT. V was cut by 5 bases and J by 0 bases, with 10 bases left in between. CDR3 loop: CASSMTKMNTEAFF. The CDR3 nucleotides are TGTGCCAGCAGTATGACAAAGATGAACACTGAAGCTTTCTTT.